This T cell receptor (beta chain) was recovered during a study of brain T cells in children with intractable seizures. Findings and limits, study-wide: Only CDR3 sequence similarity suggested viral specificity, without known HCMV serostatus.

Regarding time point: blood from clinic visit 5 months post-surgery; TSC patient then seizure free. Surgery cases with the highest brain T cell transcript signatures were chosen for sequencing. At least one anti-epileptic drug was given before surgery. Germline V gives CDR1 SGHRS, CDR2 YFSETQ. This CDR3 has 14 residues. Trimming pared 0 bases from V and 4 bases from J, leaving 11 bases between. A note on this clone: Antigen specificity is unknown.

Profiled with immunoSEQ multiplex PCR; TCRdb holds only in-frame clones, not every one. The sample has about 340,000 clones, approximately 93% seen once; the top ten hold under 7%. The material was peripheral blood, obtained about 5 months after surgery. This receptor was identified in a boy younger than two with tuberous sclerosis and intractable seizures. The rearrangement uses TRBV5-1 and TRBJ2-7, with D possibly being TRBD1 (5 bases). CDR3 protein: CASSLAGIEYEQYF. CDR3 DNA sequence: TGCGCCAGCAGCTTGGCAGGGATCGAATACGAGCAGTACTTC. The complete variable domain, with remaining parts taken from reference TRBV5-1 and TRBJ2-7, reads KAGVTQTPRYLIKTRGQQVTLSCSPISGHRSVSWYQQTPGQGLQFLFEYFSETQRNKGNFPGRFSGRQFSNSRSEMNVSTLELGDSALYLCASSLAGIEYEQYFGPGTRLTVT.